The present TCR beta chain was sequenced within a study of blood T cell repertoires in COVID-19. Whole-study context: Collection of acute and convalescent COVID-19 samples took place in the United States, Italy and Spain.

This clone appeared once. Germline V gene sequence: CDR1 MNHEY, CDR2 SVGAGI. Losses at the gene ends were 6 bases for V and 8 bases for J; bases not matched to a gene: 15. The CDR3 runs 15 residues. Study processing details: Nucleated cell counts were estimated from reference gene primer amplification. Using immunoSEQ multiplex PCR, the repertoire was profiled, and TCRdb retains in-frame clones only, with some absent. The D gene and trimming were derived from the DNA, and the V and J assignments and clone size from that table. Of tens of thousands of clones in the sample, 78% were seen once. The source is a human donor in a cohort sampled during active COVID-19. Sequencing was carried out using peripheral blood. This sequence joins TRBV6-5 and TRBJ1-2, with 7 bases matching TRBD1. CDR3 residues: CASSLNLQGSGGYTF. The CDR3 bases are TGTGCCAGCAGCTTAAATTTACAGGGGTCGGGCGGCTACACCTTC.